This T cell receptor (beta chain) emerged from a study of CD8 T cells in ankylosing spondylitis. One entry per CDR3 protein, called by TCRdb with MiXCR from the 5' RACE reads. The sample comprises 200,000 to 250,000 distinct CDR3 sequences, about 10% of which are singletons, and approximately 20% rests with the top ten. Germline CDR1 is LNHDA and CDR2 is SQIVND (reference sequence). The V and J ends lost 4 bases and 5 bases respectively, with 9 bases between them. This CDR3 has 13 residues. Notes on this clonotype: The antigen remains undetermined.

Study findings and constraints: Disease-linked clones reportedly concentrated significantly in matched ankylosing spondylitis synovial fluid.

V gene TRBV19 combines with J gene TRBJ1-5; D is undetermined. The TCR originated in a male donor with ankylosing spondylitis or in good health (not recorded which). Sequenced material: blood, either unsorted or a sorted T cell fraction (not recorded which). The CDR3, as DNA: TGTGCCAGTAGTACCCTCGGGGATCAGCCCCAGCATTTT. It yields the protein CASSTLGDQPQHF.